This TCR beta chain stems from a study of T cell repertoires in cytomegalovirus infection. For the study at large: Both CMV infection and a matching HLA type were indicated by public TCR beta signatures.

Study-wide findings and caveats: There were HLA-C-restricted CMV-specific TCR beta clonotypes dominating the ex vivo response. Pooled public TCR beta family frequency picked out CMV carriers with the relevant HLA.

MiXCR, applied by TCRdb to the reads, yields one record per CDR3 protein. The data hold 250,000 or so distinct CDR3 sequences, with roughly 12% observed a single time. In the case of this clonotype: What it binds is not known.

The specimen sequenced was PBMCs. This sequence was found in a human donor in good health (CMV status not recorded). Some clones in this sample may be carry-over from other donors' samples.

The CDR3 loop is CASSLSSAEAFF. CDR3 sequence (DNA): TGTGCCAGCAGCTTGTCGAGCGCTGAAGCTTTCTTT. The V and J genes are TRBV7-9 and TRBJ1-1; D call uncertain. Per germline, CDR1 SEHNR and CDR2 FQNEAQ (reference sequence). CDR3 size: 12 residues. V was pared by 3 bases and J by 6 bases, with 8 bases between.